This T cell receptor beta chain originates from a study of blood T cell repertoires in COVID-19. Profiling relied on immunoSEQ multiplex PCR, and the TCRdb table lists in-frame clones only, not all of them. The sample lists 130,000 to 150,000 clones; more than 75% were seen once. The CDR3 loop spans 12 amino acids. V was trimmed by 5 bases and J by 6 bases, leaving 10 bases between them. CDR1 is LNHDA and CDR2 is SQIVND in the germline V gene (reference sequence). Sequencing was performed on peripheral blood. The chain links TRBV19 to TRBJ1-1; D perhaps matches TRBD1 (6 bases). This receptor was obtained from a human donor in a cohort sampled during active COVID-19. Written as DNA, the CDR3 is TGTGCCAGTAGTGGGGCAGGGGCTGAAGCTTTCTTT. Translation: CASSGAGAEAFF.